Listed below are T cell receptor beta chains from one sample, sequenced in a study of cytomegalovirus exposure and HLA in healthy donors. Assay: immunoSEQ multiplex PCR; the TCRdb copy retains only in-frame clones and omits some. Of some 200,000 clones in the sample, about 93% are singletons; the top ten hold more than 1%. Sequencing was performed on PBMCs. These TCRs come from a woman under 30 in good health and CMV-seronegative. CDR3s include the opening cysteine and the closing phenylalanine or tryptophan. D genes are given only for firm matches. Size tells how often a clone was seen (once, few, many) or the class of an expanded clone, and some rows leave it out.

V gene,D gene,J gene,clone size,CDR3 protein,CDR3 DNA
TRBV27,TRBD2,TRBJ2-7,once,CASCTGTSGAYEQYF,TGTGCCAGCTGCACCGGGACTAGCGGGGCCTACGAGCAGTACTTC
TRBV28,-,TRBJ1-2,-,CASSGAGVGNYGYTF,TGTGCCAGCAGTGGTGCAGGGGTGGGGAACTATGGCTACACCTTC
TRBV27,TRBD2,TRBJ2-7,-,CASGGGSSYEQYF,TGTGCCAGTGGGGGGGGGAGCTCCTACGAGCAGTACTTC
TRBV6-1,-,TRBJ1-5,-,CASSEGPYSNQPQHF,TGTGCCAGCAGTGAGGGGCCTTATAGCAATCAGCCCCAGCATTTT
TRBV30,TRBD1,TRBJ2-7,-,CAWKGGTQGSYEQYF,TGTGCCTGGAAAGGGGGCACACAAGGATCCTACGAGCAGTACTTC
TRBV6-1,-,TRBJ2-3,-,CASSERSGATDTQYF,TGTGCCAGCAGTGAACGATCGGGAGCGACAGATACGCAGTATTTT
TRBV30,-,TRBJ2-7,many,CAWSGTTGSLREQYF,TGTGCCTGGAGTGGAACGACAGGATCCCTACGGGAGCAGTACTTC
TRBV30,TRBD1,TRBJ1-5,-,CAWSKDRGRGQPQHF,TGTGCCTGGAGTAAAGACAGGGGGCGAGGTCAGCCCCAGCATTTT
TRBV5-1,-,TRBJ1-2,-,CASSLVGAYGYTF,TGCGCCAGCAGCTTGGTAGGAGCTTATGGCTACACCTTC
TRBV7-6,-,TRBJ1-5,-,CASSQHGGSQHF,TGTGCCAGCAGCCAACACGGGGGATCCCAGCATTTT
TRBV19,TRBD1,TRBJ2-3,-,CASSRTRGLGGTDTQYF,TGTGCCAGTAGTAGAACCAGGGGGCTTGGTGGCACAGATACGCAGTATTTT
TRBV6-5,TRBD1,TRBJ2-7,-,CASSGDRGRFEQYF,TGTGCCAGCAGTGGGGACAGGGGGCGTTTCGAGCAGTACTTC
TRBV27,TRBD2,TRBJ2-1,-,CASSSITSGGSAEQFF,TGTGCCAGCAGTTCAATCACTAGCGGGGGCTCGGCTGAGCAGTTCTTC
TRBV27,TRBD1,TRBJ1-2,-,CASSSQGAHLESYGYTF,TGTGCCAGCAGCTCACAGGGGGCGCATCTCGAGAGCTATGGCTACACCTTC
TRBV7-7,-,TRBJ2-5,once,CASSLGRAQETQYF,TGTGCCAGCAGCTTAGGCAGGGCTCAAGAGACCCAGTACTTC
TRBV5-6,TRBD2,TRBJ2-1,-,CASSSEIRTSPYNEQFF,TGTGCCAGCAGCTCAGAAATACGGACTAGCCCTTACAATGAGCAGTTCTTC
TRBV6-1,TRBD1,TRBJ2-7,-,CASSRQGLIPDEQYF,TGTGCCAGCAGCCGACAGGGTTTGATCCCCGACGAGCAGTACTTC
TRBV30,-,TRBJ2-3,-,CAWRARDTQYF,TGTGCCTGGAGGGCGAGGGATACGCAGTATTTT
TRBV12-5,TRBD1,TRBJ2-7,-,CASGPGQGTVPAYEQYF,TGTGCTAGTGGCCCAGGACAGGGCACTGTTCCCGCCTACGAGCAGTACTTC
TRBV29-1,TRBD2,TRBJ2-2,-,CSVEDMAGGPGELFF,TGCAGCGTTGAAGATATGGCGGGAGGGCCCGGGGAGCTGTTTTTT
TRBV7-2,-,TRBJ1-3,-,CASSSGSGAGNTIYF,TGTGCCAGCAGCTCAGGATCAGGTGCTGGAAACACCATATATTTT
TRBV30,-,TRBJ2-7,-,CAWSVGTSYEQYF,TGTGCCTGGAGTGTCGGTACCTCCTACGAGCAGTACTTC
TRBV30,TRBD2,TRBJ2-7,-,CAWQTSPSYEQYF,TGTGCCTGGCAGACTAGCCCGTCTTACGAGCAGTACTTC
TRBV11-1,TRBD2,TRBJ2-1,-,CASSLTLAAGEQFF,TGTGCCAGCAGCTTAACCCTAGCGGCTGGGGAGCAGTTCTTC